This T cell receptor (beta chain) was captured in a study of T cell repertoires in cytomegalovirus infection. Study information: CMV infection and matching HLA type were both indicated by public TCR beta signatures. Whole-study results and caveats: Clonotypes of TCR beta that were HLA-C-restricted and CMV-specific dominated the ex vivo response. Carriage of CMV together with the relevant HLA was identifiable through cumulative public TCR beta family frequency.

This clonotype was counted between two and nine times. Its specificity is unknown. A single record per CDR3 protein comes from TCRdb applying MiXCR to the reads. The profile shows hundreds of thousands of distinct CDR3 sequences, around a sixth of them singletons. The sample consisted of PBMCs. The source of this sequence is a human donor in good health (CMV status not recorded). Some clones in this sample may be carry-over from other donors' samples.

CDR3 sequence reads: CASSPAQGSNTEAFF. In nucleotides, the CDR3 is TGTGCCAGCAGCCCGGCACAGGGGTCAAACACTGAAGCTTTCTTT. This rearrangement joins TRBV7-8 to TRBJ1-1; TRBD1 matches at 7 bases. The V gene's germline CDR1 is SGHVS and CDR2 FQNEAQ. The CDR3 is made up of 15 amino acids. The J segment lost 2 bases and the V segment lost 5 bases, leaving 8 bases of the junction unmatched.